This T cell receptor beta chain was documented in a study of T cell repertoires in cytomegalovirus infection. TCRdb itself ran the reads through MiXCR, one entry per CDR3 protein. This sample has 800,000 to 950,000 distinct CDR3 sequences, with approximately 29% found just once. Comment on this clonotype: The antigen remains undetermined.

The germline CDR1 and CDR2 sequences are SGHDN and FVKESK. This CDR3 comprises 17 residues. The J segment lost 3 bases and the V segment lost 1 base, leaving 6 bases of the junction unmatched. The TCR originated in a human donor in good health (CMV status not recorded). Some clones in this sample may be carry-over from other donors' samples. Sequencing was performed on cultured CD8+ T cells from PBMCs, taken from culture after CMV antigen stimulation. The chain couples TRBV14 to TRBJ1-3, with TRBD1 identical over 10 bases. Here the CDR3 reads CASSQGQGALFGNTIYF. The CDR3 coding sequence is TGTGCCAGCAGCCAAGGACAGGGGGCCTTATTTGGAAACACCATATATTTT.